A selection of T cell receptor beta chains follows, all from one sample in a study of cytomegalovirus exposure and HLA in healthy donors. TCRdb's table, derived via immunoSEQ multiplex PCR, lists solely in-frame clones and lacks some. The sample has more than 85,000 clones; about an eighth are singletons. What was sequenced was PBMCs. Every receptor here comes from a man aged 40-49 years in good health and CMV-seropositive. The CDR3 runs from the conserved cysteine through the conserved F or W. Fields, in order: J gene, clone size, V gene, D gene, CDR3 length, CDR3 protein, CDR3 DNA. A D gene is named only where the DNA matches it firmly. Part of the rows lack a size; the others show once, few, many or a class for expanded clones.

>TRBJ2-4|few|TRBV7-2|.|16
CASSLDWSSARDIQYF
TGTGCCAGCAGCTTAGATTGGAGCTCGGCCAGGGACATTCAGTACTTC
>TRBJ2-7|.|TRBV5-1|.|12
CASSLGTNEQYF
TGCGCCAGCAGCTTGGGGACTAACGAGCAGTACTTC
>TRBJ1-2|.|TRBV15|.|15
CATSNLTGPTRGYTF
TGTGCCACCAGCAACCTCACAGGGCCCACTCGTGGCTACACCTTC
>TRBJ2-7|few|TRBV6-5|TRBD2|15
CASMESGRVSYEQYF
TGTGCCAGCATGGAATCCGGGAGGGTGAGCTACGAGCAGTACTTC
>TRBJ1-5|few|TRBV6-1|.|12
CASSVGGQPQHF
TGTGCCAGCAGTGTGGGGGGTCAGCCCCAGCATTTT
>TRBJ2-5|few|TRBV10-3|TRBD1|13
CAISVQGGETQYF
TGTGCCATCAGTGTACAGGGGGGAGAGACCCAGTACTTC
>TRBJ2-1|.|TRBV28|TRBD1|12
CASSGSSDRGFF
TGTGCCAGCAGTGGCTCTTCGGACAGGGGGTTCTTC
>TRBJ2-4|few|TRBV5-1|.|17
CASSPTDSNIAKNIQYF
TGCGCCAGCAGCCCAACGGACTCTAATATAGCCAAAAACATTCAGTACTTC
>TRBJ2-7|.|TRBV29-1|.|12
CSVNGESYEQYF
TGCAGCGTAAATGGGGAGTCCTACGAGCAGTACTTC
>TRBJ2-5|few|TRBV6-5|.|15
CASSKTTVYQETQYF
TGTGCCAGCAGTAAAACGACAGTCTATCAAGAGACCCAGTACTTC
>TRBJ2-3|few|TRBV5-1|TRBD2|16
CASSLGSGRRTDTQYF
TGCGCCAGCAGCCTAGGAAGCGGGAGGAGAACAGATACGCAGTATTTT
>TRBJ2-3|.|TRBV19|TRBD2|16
CASSIRTSGTTDTQYF
TGTGCCAGTAGTATCCGGACTAGCGGGACGACAGATACGCAGTATTTT
>TRBJ2-7|few|TRBV18|TRBD1|16
CASSPSVDRGPYEQYF
TGTGCCAGCTCACCATCCGTGGACAGGGGTCCCTACGAGCAGTACTTC
>TRBJ2-1|.|TRBV5-8|.|15
CASSLGGFSYNEQFF
TGTGCCAGCAGCTTAGGGGGTTTCTCCTACAATGAGCAGTTCTTC
>TRBJ2-3|.|TRBV7-3|TRBD2|13
CATGGGSTDTQYF
TGTGCCACCGGGGGGGGGAGCACAGATACGCAGTATTTT
>TRBJ2-7|.|TRBV4-2|TRBD2|16
CASSQGTSGSSYEQYF
TGTGCCAGCAGCCAAGGGACTAGCGGGAGCTCCTACGAGCAGTACTTC
>TRBJ1-2|few|TRBV7-2|.|17
CASSPQLGGRSNYGYTF
TGTGCCAGCAGCCCACAACTAGGCGGAAGGAGTAACTATGGCTACACCTTC
>TRBJ1-5|few|TRBV6-1|.|14
CASVGGMLNQPQHF
TGTGCCAGCGTCGGGGGGATGCTCAATCAGCCCCAGCATTTT
>TRBJ2-5|.|TRBV7-9|TRBD2|15
CASSLVSAGEETQYF
TGTGCCAGCAGCTTAGTTTCTGCGGGAGAGGAGACCCAGTACTTC
>TRBJ2-1|few|TRBV10-3|.|12
CAISESTREQFF
TGTGCCATCAGTGAGTCGACTCGTGAGCAGTTCTTC
>TRBJ1-2|.|TRBV7-2|.|13
CASSAGQRYGYTF
TGTGCCAGCAGCGCCGGACAGCGTTATGGCTACACCTTC
>TRBJ1-3|few|TRBV4-1|.|16
CASSQTNTNSGNTIYF
TGCGCCAGCAGCCAAACCAACACGAACTCTGGAAACACCATATATTTT
>TRBJ1-4|few|TRBV19|TRBD1|15
CASRDPGQEVEKLFF
TGTGCCAGTAGGGACCCGGGACAGGAAGTTGAAAAACTGTTTTTT
>TRBJ2-2|.|TRBV5-6|.|15
CASSLERSNTGELFF
TGTGCCAGCAGCTTGGAGAGGTCGAACACCGGGGAGCTGTTTTTT
>TRBJ2-7|.|TRBV25-1|.|14
CASSESPGENEQYF
TGTGCCAGCAGTGAATCGCCAGGGGAGAACGAGCAGTACTTC
>TRBJ2-2|few|TRBV30|.|13
CAWTMQDTGELFF
TGTGCCTGGACTATGCAGGACACCGGGGAGCTGTTTTTT
>TRBJ2-5|few|TRBV9|TRBD2|17
CASSALQPGLAEETQYF
TGTGCCAGCAGCGCCTTACAACCGGGACTAGCGGAAGAGACCCAGTACTTC
>TRBJ1-5|few|TRBV15|.|15
CATSRGEDTHQPQHF
TGTGCCACCAGTAGGGGCGAGGACACACATCAGCCCCAGCATTTT
>TRBJ2-7|few|TRBV6-6|.|13
CASSPGRVYEQYF
TGTGCCAGCAGCCCCGGTCGAGTCTACGAGCAGTACTTC
>TRBJ2-7|.|TRBV2|.|13
CASSQFGNYEQYF
TGTGCCAGCAGCCAATTCGGGAACTACGAGCAGTACTTC
>TRBJ2-2|few|TRBV7-3|.|13
CASSSLGPGELFF
TGTGCCAGCAGCTCACTAGGGCCCGGGGAGCTGTTTTTT
>TRBJ2-2|.|TRBV4-1|TRBD2|18
CASSHVSPGLAGSGELFF
TGCGCCAGCAGCCATGTAAGCCCGGGACTAGCAGGTAGCGGGGAGCTGTTTTTT
>TRBJ2-3|few|TRBV7-9|.|15
CASSYVPGAGDTQYF
TGTGCCAGCAGCTACGTCCCGGGAGCGGGAGATACGCAGTATTTT
>TRBJ2-1|.|TRBV5-1|TRBD2|16
CASGLAGAASRNEQFF
TGCGCCAGCGGCCTAGCGGGGGCTGCGTCGCGGAATGAGCAGTTCTTC
>TRBJ1-3|few|TRBV11-2|.|13
CASSLPTGNTIYF
TGTGCCAGCAGCTTACCCACAGGAAACACCATATATTTT
>TRBJ2-1|few|TRBV25-1|TRBD2|17
CASSDRITGGIYNEQFF
TGTGCCAGCAGTGACCGAATAACGGGGGGGATATACAATGAGCAGTTCTTC
>TRBJ2-7|few|TRBV5-4|TRBD2|13
CASSPGLVYEQYF
TGTGCCAGCAGCCCGGGACTAGTCTACGAGCAGTACTTC